The 8 T cell receptor beta chains below come from one sample, sequenced in a study of Ad26.COV2.S vaccination and SARS-CoV-2 variants. As to treatment: 15 to 20 received Ad26.COV2.S at low or high dose, single or two shots; 5 received placebo; per-sample allocation not given. It was on day 63 after the first vaccine or placebo injection that samples were taken. Generated by immunoSEQ multiplex PCR, the TCRdb table keeps only in-frame clones and is missing some. The table has about 370,000 clones, 88% seen once. The source was peripheral blood, collected in a trial of Ad26.COV2.S vaccine versus placebo. These receptors were taken from a person aged 18 to 65 who received the Ad26.COV2.S COVID-19 vaccine or a placebo.

On this clone: Within the sample, other DNA sequences also encode this same CDR3. The chain links TRBV5-1 to TRBJ1-1; TRBD1 matches at 8 bases. This CDR3 has 14 residues. Germline trimming cut 4 bases from V and 3 bases from J; bases unmatched to any gene: 5. The germline CDR1 and CDR2 sequences are SGHRS and YFSETQ. CDR3 in amino acids: CASSPGQGHTEAFF. The CDR3 DNA reads TGCGCCAGCAGCCCTGGACAGGGCCACACTGAAGCTTTCTTT. Filled out from reference TRBV5-1 and TRBJ1-1, the complete variable domain reads KAGVTQTPRYLIKTRGQQVTLSCSPISGHRSVSWYQQTPGQGLQFLFEYFSETQRNKGNFPGRFSGRQFSNSRSEMNVSTLELGDSALYLCASSPGQGHTEAFFGQGTRLTVV.

The rearrangement joins TRBV4-3 to TRBJ2-1; D is uncertain. Deletions cut 1 base from V and 1 base from J, with 11 bases between. CDR3 length equals 16 residues. Germline lookup yields CDR1 LGHNA and CDR2 YSLEER. For the CDR3, the DNA is TGCGCCAGCAGCCAAGTGTGGGTGGGTTCCTACAATGAGCAGTTCTTC. As protein: CASSQVWVGSYNEQFF.

V gene TRBV19 combines with J gene TRBJ1-4; the D is unclear. This CDR3 region has 16 residues. With 3 bases removed from V and 0 bases from J, the gap between germline ends came to 11 bases. The germline V gene encodes CDR1 LNHDA and CDR2 SQIVND (reference sequence). CDR3 amino acids: CASSMFAVATNEKLFF. The CDR3 DNA sequence: TGTGCCAGTAGTATGTTCGCGGTTGCAACTAATGAAAAACTGTTTTTT.

This chain links TRBV7-2 with TRBJ2-3, with TRBD2 identical over 7 bases. CDR3 length: 16 amino acids. The junction had 8 bases not matched to a gene; V was cut back by 3 bases and J by 2 bases. CDR1 is SGHTA and CDR2 is FQGNSA in the germline V gene. CDR3 coding DNA: TGTGCCAGCAGCTTTGAGGCGGGGACTAACACAGATACGCAGTATTTT. It encodes CASSFEAGTNTDTQYF.

The genes are TRBV4-3 and TRBJ1-2; D is undetermined. The CDR3 has 15 amino acids. V lost 3 bases to trimming and J lost 3 bases, with 14 bases between them. Germline lookup yields CDR1 LGHNA and CDR2 YSLEER. This chain's CDR3 is CASSQGLGGDYGYTF. CDR3 in DNA: TGCGCCAGCAGCCAGGGCTTGGGTGGGGACTATGGCTACACCTTC.

To note about this clone: Additional DNA sequences in this sample encode the identical CDR3. The rearrangement uses TRBV10-3 and TRBJ2-1; 9 bases line up with TRBD2. This CDR3 region has 16 residues. Losses at the gene ends were 0 bases for V and 2 bases for J; bases not matched to a gene: 2. Germline CDR1 is ENHRY and CDR2 is SYGVKD. In nucleotides, the CDR3 is TGTGCCATCAGTGAGTCAGGCGGGGGGGCCTACAATGAGCAGTTCTTC. Its translation is CAISESGGGAYNEQFF.

The chain employs TRBV27 and TRBJ1-6; TRBD1 might be the D (5 bases). CDR1 is MNHEY and CDR2 is SMNVEV in the germline V gene (reference sequence). The CDR3 sequence is 15 residues long. V was trimmed by 2 bases and J by 5 bases, leaving 10 bases between them. The CDR3 region is CASSLTRQNNSPLHF. In DNA form, the CDR3 reads TGTGCCAGCAGTTTAACCCGACAGAATAATTCACCCCTCCACTTT.

This chain connects TRBV30 to TRBJ2-3; TRBD2 matches 11 bases. V was clipped by 3 bases and J by 6 bases; unmatched bases: 5. Germline CDR1 is GTSNPN and CDR2 is SVGIG (reference sequence). The length of the CDR3 is 14 residues. CDR3 coding DNA: TGTGCCTGGAGAACTAGCGGGGGTTGGGATACGCAGTATTTT. It specifies CAWRTSGGWDTQYF. Complete variable domain (other parts from reference TRBV30 and TRBJ2-3): SQTIHQWPATLVQPVGSPLSLECTVEGTSNPNLYWYRQAAGRGLQLLFYSVGIGQISSEVPQNLSASRPQDRQFILSSKKLLLSDSGFYLCAWRTSGGWDTQYFGPGTRLTVL.